The clone carrying this T cell receptor (beta chain) appeared once. Its specificity is unknown. The data are from a study of T cell responses to AZD1222 COVID-19 vaccine. The overall study: The study pooled second doses at about 4 or about 12 weeks.

Whole-study results and caveats: The peak T cell response came first, and repertoires were sampled only after it. Most donors were white British, females outnumbered males, and clonal diversity was possibly underestimated. With two AZD1222 doses given, Spike-specific TCR breadth and depth both rose.

Data came from immunoSEQ multiplex PCR; TCRdb stores just in-frame clones and leaves some out. Here the sample spans about 79,000 clones, approximately 80% being singletons. The V and J ends lost 6 bases and 4 bases, in that order; junction bases with no gene match: 7. Germline V CDR1 and CDR2: SNHLY, FYNNEI. The CDR3 extends over 16 amino acids. Material: peripheral blood, obtained on day 0 of AZD1222 vaccination. The chain recombines TRBV2 with TRBJ2-3, with 13 nucleotides matching TRBD2. This TCR was recovered from an adult in good health. The chain's CDR3 is CASRRRLAGGSDTQYF. In DNA, the CDR3 is TGTGCCAGCAGGAGACGACTAGCGGGAGGTTCAGATACGCAGTATTTT.